The subject of this entry is one T cell receptor (beta chain). This specimen belongs to a study of technical replicates of blood from a few donors. Some clones are missing from TCRdb's copy, which holds only in-frame ones; the method was immunoSEQ multiplex PCR. The data show roughly 73,000 clones, around 93% seen once. The J segment lost 3 bases and the V segment lost 4 bases, leaving 12 bases of the junction unmatched. Germline CDR1 LNHDA, CDR2 SQIVND (reference sequence). The CDR3 covers 16 residues. The chain links TRBV19 to TRBJ2-7; 7 bases are a match to TRBD2. The sample was T cells isolated from PBMCs. This receptor was taken from a human donor in good health. The CDR3 region is CASSSQSGLSRYEQYF. In DNA form, the CDR3 reads TGTGCCAGTAGTAGCCAATCGGGACTATCCCGCTACGAGCAGTACTTC.